This T cell receptor (beta chain) was captured by sequencing in a study of early T cells in non-severe SARS-CoV-2 infection. The V and J ends lost 8 bases and 2 bases, in that order; junction bases with no gene match: 3. This CDR3 region has 12 residues. Looked up from germline, CDR1 is MGHDK and CDR2 is SYGVNS. TCRdb independently ran MiXCR on the 5' RACE reads; one entry per CDR3 protein. The data contain tens of thousands of distinct CDR3 sequences, over 4.5% of them singletons. This clonotype showed up many times. The sample was whole blood, taken at baseline. The genes are TRBV25-1 and TRBJ2-7; the match to TRBD1 covers 7 bases. The sequence was collected from an adult who was a healthcare worker with PCR-confirmed SARS-CoV-2 infection or an uninfected control (not recorded which). CDR3: CASSGTAYEQYF. CDR3 nucleotide sequence: TGTGCCAGCTCCGGGACAGCCTACGAGCAGTACTTC.